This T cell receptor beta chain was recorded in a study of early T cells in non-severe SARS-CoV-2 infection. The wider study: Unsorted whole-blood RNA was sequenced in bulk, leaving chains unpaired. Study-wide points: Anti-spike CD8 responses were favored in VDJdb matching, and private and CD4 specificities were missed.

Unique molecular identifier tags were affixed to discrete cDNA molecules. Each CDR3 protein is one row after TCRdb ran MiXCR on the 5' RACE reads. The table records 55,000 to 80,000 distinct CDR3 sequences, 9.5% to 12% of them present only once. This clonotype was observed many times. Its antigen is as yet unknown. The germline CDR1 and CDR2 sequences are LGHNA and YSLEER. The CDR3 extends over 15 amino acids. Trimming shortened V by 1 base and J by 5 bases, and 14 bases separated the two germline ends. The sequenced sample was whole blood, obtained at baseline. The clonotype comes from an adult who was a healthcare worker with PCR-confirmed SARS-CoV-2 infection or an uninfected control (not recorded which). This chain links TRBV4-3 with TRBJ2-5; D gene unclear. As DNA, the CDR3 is TGCGCCAGCAGCCAAGGTGTCTCCCCGAGGGAGACCCAGTACTTC. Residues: CASSQGVSPRETQYF.